This T cell receptor beta chain appears in the sequencing data of a study of early T cells in non-severe SARS-CoV-2 infection. Study background: Alpha and beta chains were unpaired, from unsorted whole-blood bulk RNA. General study results and limits: Comparison of clonotypes with VDJdb favored anti-spike CD8 responses while missing private and CD4 specificities.

This CDR3 contains 14 residues. V was pared by 6 bases and J by 8 bases, with 10 bases of the junction left unmatched. This clonotype was seen more than once but under ten times. As yet, its antigen is unknown. TCRdb processed the 5' RACE reads anew with MiXCR; each CDR3 protein has one entry. This table holds 65,000 to 75,000 distinct CDR3 sequences, approximately 10% found once. The specimen sequenced was whole blood. The chain carries TRBV12-3 or TRBV12-4 and TRBJ1-2; 9 nucleotides align to TRBD1. This sequence originates from an adult who was a healthcare worker with PCR-confirmed SARS-CoV-2 infection or an uninfected control (not recorded which). The CDR3 bases are TGTGCCAGCAGCCGCGGACAGGGGCTCGGGGGCTACACCTTC. Its protein product is CASSRGQGLGGYTF.